Given below is one T cell receptor (beta chain) in context. Its antigen has not been determined. No quality values exist for individual bases; no much larger clone is one base distant. TCRbeta CDR3 regions were amplified from genomic DNA by means of the immunoSEQ Assay, a bias-controlled multiplex PCR. The paper's data handling went like this. The number of nucleated cells in each sample was estimated from the amplification of reference gene primers within the assay. Sequence reads were collapsed and filtered to measure the absolute abundance of every unique TCRbeta CDR3 rearrangement. For each sample, productive Simpson clonality was calculated as the square root of Simpson's diversity index across productive rearrangements. Held by TCRdb, this immuneACCESS table contains in-frame sequences only and omits some clones. Under half of the omission traces to an unresolved V gene where checked; the cause of the rest is unknown. D and trimming were read from the DNA, whereas the V and J calls and clone size are those reported in that table. This sample lists just over 300,000 clones; 85% to 90% were detected once. The ten largest clones add up to around 4% of the sample.

Enrolling through a virtual design, the prospective study's participants ranged in age from roughly 18 to 89 years and lived across 20 to 30 United States geographic areas. In the prospective study, participants were assigned to cohorts based on the clinical history participants reported in a screening survey and a study questionnaire. For ImmuneRACE Cohort 3, a participant was defined as recovered based on two consecutive negative NP/OP PCR tests, clearance by a healthcare professional, or resolution of symptoms. In the prospective study, whole blood, serum and a nasopharyngeal or oropharyngeal swab were collected from each participant by mobile phlebotomists. Participants in the prospective study had the option to provide additional blood draws and questionnaires over a roughly 2-month period. Blood samples from the prospective study were shipped frozen or at room temperature prior to DNA extraction.

The sample originates from a study of blood T cell repertoires in COVID-19 (dated by TCRdb to 2018 to 2021). About the full investigation: The collaborator samples originated in the United States, Italy and Spain and spanned the acute and convalescent phases of COVID-19. The material from the prospective study consisted of cDNA or gDNA derived from T cells, B-cell-depleted T cells, or PBMCs. The dataset comprised deeply sampled blood TCRbeta repertoires from subjects exposed to, actively infected with, or recovered from COVID-19. The repertoires were made available in a free public database intended to serve as a resource for research on the immune response to SARS-CoV-2. The samples were drawn from two sources: the first 160 participants of the ongoing ImmuneRACE study, and 1,200 or so subjects contributed by 6 global collaborators. Nearly every sample came with metadata listing a de-identified subject ID, COVID-19 status, age in years and sex. HLA class I and class II types, where available, came from metadata supplied by the sample provider rather than from assay-based typing.

The paper as a whole reports these results and caveats: Clinical and demographic metadata were provided uncurated, with the amount varying by source and participant.

Per the germline V gene, SGHRS is the CDR1 and YFSETQ is the CDR2. Counted from cysteine to phenylalanine, this CDR3 has 15 amino acids. CDR3 DNA only is kept here, 45 bases in frame from base 1. V and J are trimmed by 0 bases and 3 bases, and the gene matches miss 3 bases of the junction. The TCR comes from a man aged 30 to 45 who had recovered from COVID-19. Sequencing input: PBMCs or T cells enriched from blood (not recorded which). The V and J genes are TRBV5-1 and TRBJ1-3, and 7 junction bases match TRBD1. This receptor carries the CDR3 CASSLGPGGGNTIYF. The nucleotide sequence reads TGCGCCAGCAGCTTGGGCCCAGGGGGTGGAAACACCATATATTTT.